This entry is about one T cell receptor (beta chain). Its antigen remains unknown. This sample includes further DNA sequences coding for the same CDR3. The CDR3 is made up of 14 amino acids. Per the germline V gene, CDR1 is MDHEN and CDR2 is SYDVKM. The germline V and J ends were trimmed by 2 bases and 2 bases, with 9 bases remaining between them. The source of the sample is a study of shared clonotypes between healthy human individuals. Study-level findings and limits: Researchers found naive subsets generally carried larger estimated richness than memory subsets.

Authors' data handling: Junction-only sequences without quality scores were provided by ImmunoSEQ, so filtering was different. Only in-frame clones appear in the TCRdb table, and some are missing; sequencing was by immunoSEQ multiplex PCR. Clone size and the V and J calls come from that table; the DNA yielded D and trimming. The sample includes about 1.5 million clones, 98% of them seen just once. V gene TRBV28 combines with J gene TRBJ1-2; D unresolved. The sequence was collected from a man aged 30-40 years in good health. Sequencing was performed on naive CD4+ T cells sorted from blood. The subset here: CD45RA+ positively selected. The CDR3 sequence is CASSLPGVNYGYTF. CDR3 bases: TGTGCCAGCAGTTTACCAGGCGTAAACTATGGCTACACCTTC.